Described below is a single T cell receptor (beta chain) sequence and its context. The table came from immunoSEQ multiplex PCR; TCRdb's copy has only in-frame clones and leaves some out. The sample records about 350,000 clones, roughly 90% being singletons. From germline, CDR1 is SGHDN and CDR2 FVKESK. The length of the CDR3 is 15 residues. V lost 0 bases and J lost 1, with 10 bases in between. The data originate from a study of blood T cell repertoires in COVID-19. As for the study in general: T cells, B-cell-depleted T cells, or PBMCs supplied cDNA or gDNA.

Assignment of participants to cohorts was predicated upon participant-reported clinical history. The sequenced sample consisted of PBMCs or T cells enriched from blood (not recorded which). The clonotype comes from a young woman who had been exposed to COVID-19. The rearrangement joins TRBV14 to TRBJ2-7; no definite D call. The CDR3 sequence is CASSQDSVRSYEQYF. DNA of the CDR3: TGTGCCAGCAGCCAAGATTCAGTCAGGTCCTACGAGCAGTACTTC.